Listed below are T cell receptor beta chains from one sample, sequenced in a study of blood T cell repertoires in COVID-19. The assay was immunoSEQ multiplex PCR, and TCRdb's table has in-frame clones only and misses some. Of approximately 350,000 clones detected, roughly 90% appear once; the ten largest clones hold around 3%. The specimen was peripheral blood. These receptors all stem from a woman aged 25 to 39 with COVID-19, enrolled during active disease. Each CDR3 is given with its conserved first and last residue. The D gene is left open where the match is weak. The size field is filled for only some rows; it gives once, few, many or a size class.

>.|TRBV5-1|TRBJ2-5|.
CASSLRAGVVETQYF
TGCGCCAGCAGCTTGCGGGCAGGGGTAGTGGAGACCCAGTACTTC
>.|TRBV6-5|TRBJ2-4|.
CASSYSAGLQNIQYF
TGTGCCAGCAGTTACTCGGCAGGGCTTCAAAACATTCAGTACTTC
>.|TRBV6-2/TRBV6-3|TRBJ1-5|.
CASSSMGPQKPQHF
TGTGCCAGCAGTTCGATGGGCCCACAAAAGCCCCAGCATTTT
>.|TRBV5-6|TRBJ2-1|.
CASSFHGVIPNEQFF
TGTGCCAGCAGCTTTCACGGGGTCATCCCCAATGAGCAGTTCTTC
>.|TRBV4-3|TRBJ1-2|TRBD1
CASSQGDSPNYPYGYTF
TGCGCCAGCAGCCAAGGGGACAGCCCTAACTACCCGTATGGCTACACCTTC
>.|TRBV28|TRBJ2-2|.
CASSLGLGGTGELFF
TGTGCCAGCAGTTTAGGACTTGGGGGCACCGGGGAGCTATTTTTT
>once|TRBV5-4|TRBJ2-3|TRBD2
CASSLALAGGPSTDTQYF
TGTGCCAGCAGCTTGGCACTAGCGGGAGGGCCAAGCACAGATACGCAGTATTTT
>.|TRBV6-2/TRBV6-3|TRBJ1-1|.
CASSNPTYTEAFF
TGTGCCAGCAGTAATCCGACATACACTGAAGCTTTCTTT
>.|TRBV13|TRBJ2-5|.
CASSSLFNRETQYF
TGTGCCAGCAGCTCCCTTTTCAATCGGGAGACCCAGTACTTC
>.|TRBV10-2|TRBJ2-2|TRBD2
CASSPIAGGPNTGELFF
TGCGCCAGCAGTCCCATAGCGGGGGGCCCTAACACCGGGGAGCTGTTTTTT
>once|TRBV4-3|TRBJ1-2|.
CASSQERGAWGYTF
TGCGCCAGCAGCCAAGAACGTGGGGCCTGGGGCTACACCTTC
>.|TRBV4-1|TRBJ1-2|TRBD1
CASSPRTGEGYTF
TGCGCCAGCAGCCCGCGGACAGGGGAAGGCTACACCTTC
>.|TRBV29-1|TRBJ2-1|.
CSATRGSSYNEQFF
TGCAGCGCGACCAGGGGAAGCTCCTACAATGAGCAGTTCTTC
>.|TRBV4-3|TRBJ2-2|.
CASSQGPDGDYTGELFF
TGCGCCAGCAGCCAAGGCCCGGACGGGGATTACACCGGGGAGCTGTTTTTT
>.|TRBV4-3|TRBJ1-5|TRBD1
CASSQDIGQGYQPQHF
TGCGCCAGCAGCCAAGATATCGGACAGGGGTATCAGCCCCAGCATTTT
>.|TRBV11-2|TRBJ2-2|TRBD2
CASSTGLDTGELFF
TGTGCCAGCAGCACCGGACTAGACACCGGGGAGCTGTTTTTT
>.|TRBV7-2|TRBJ2-5|.
CASSPYVQDPQETQYF
TGTGCCAGCAGCCCCTATGTGCAGGATCCGCAAGAGACCCAGTACTTC
>.|TRBV29-1|TRBJ1-1|.
CSVSGEGSMNTEAFF
TGCAGCGTTTCGGGCGAGGGCAGCATGAACACTGAAGCTTTCTTT
>once|TRBV27|TRBJ2-1|.
CASSLRWSYNEQFF
TGTGCCAGCAGTTTGAGGTGGTCCTACAATGAGCAGTTCTTC
>.|TRBV6-5|TRBJ2-3|.
CASSYSGRGADTQYF
TGTGCCAGCAGTTACTCGGGCAGGGGTGCAGATACGCAGTATTTT
>.|TRBV5-4|TRBJ1-2|TRBD1
CASSHRGLPRYGYTF
TGTGCCAGCAGCCACAGGGGTCTCCCTAGGTATGGCTACACCTTC
>.|TRBV6-2/TRBV6-3|TRBJ1-3|.
CASSYSEQMNTIYF
TGTGCCAGCAGTTACTCGGAACAGATGAACACCATATATTTT